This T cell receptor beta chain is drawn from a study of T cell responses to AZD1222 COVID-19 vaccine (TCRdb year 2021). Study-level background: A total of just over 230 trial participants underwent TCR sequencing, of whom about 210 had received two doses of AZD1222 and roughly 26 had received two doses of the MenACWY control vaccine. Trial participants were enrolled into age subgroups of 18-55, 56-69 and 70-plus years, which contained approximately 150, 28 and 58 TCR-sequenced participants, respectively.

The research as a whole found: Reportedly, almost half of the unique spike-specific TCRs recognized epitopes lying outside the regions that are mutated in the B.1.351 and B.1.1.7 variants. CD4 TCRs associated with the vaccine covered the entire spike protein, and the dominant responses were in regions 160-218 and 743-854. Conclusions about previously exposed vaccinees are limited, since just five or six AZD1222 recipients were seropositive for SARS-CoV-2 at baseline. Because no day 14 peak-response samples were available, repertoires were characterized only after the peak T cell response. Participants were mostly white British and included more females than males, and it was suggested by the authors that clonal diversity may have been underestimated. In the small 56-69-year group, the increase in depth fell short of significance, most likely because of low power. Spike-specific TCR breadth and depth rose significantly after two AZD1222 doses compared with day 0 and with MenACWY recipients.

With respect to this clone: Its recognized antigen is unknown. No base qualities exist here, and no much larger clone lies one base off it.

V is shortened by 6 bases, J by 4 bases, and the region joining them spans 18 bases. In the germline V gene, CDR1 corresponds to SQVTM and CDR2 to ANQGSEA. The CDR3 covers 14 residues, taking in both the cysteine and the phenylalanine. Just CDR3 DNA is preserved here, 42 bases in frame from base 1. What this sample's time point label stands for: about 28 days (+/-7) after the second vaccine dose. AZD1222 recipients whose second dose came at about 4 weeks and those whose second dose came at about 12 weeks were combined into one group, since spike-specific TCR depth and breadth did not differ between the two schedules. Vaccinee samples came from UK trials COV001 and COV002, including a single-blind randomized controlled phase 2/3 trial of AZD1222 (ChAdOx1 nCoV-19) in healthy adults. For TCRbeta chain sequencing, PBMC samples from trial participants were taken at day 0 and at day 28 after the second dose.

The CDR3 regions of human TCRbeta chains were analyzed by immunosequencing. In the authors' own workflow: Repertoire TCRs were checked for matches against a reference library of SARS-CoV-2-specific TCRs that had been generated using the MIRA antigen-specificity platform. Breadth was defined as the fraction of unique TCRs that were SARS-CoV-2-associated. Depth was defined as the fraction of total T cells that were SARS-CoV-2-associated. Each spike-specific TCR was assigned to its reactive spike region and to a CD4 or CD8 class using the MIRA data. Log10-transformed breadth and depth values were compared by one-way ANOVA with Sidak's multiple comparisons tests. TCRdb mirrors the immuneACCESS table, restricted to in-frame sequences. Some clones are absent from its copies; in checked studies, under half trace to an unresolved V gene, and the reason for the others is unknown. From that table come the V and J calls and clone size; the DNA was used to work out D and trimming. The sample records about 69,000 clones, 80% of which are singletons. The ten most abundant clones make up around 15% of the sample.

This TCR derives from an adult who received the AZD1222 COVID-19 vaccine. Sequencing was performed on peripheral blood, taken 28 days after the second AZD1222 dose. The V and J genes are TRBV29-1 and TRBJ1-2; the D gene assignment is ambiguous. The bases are TGCAGCGTAGGGAGCTGGGAAATGGGCTATGGCTACACCTTC. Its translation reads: CSVGSWEMGYGYTF. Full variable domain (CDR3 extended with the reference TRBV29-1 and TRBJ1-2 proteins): SAVISQKPSRDICQRGTSLTIQCQVDSQVTMMFWYRQQPGQSLTLIATANQGSEATYESGFVIDKFPISRPNLTFSTLTVSNMSPEDSSIYLCSVGSWEMGYGYTFGSGTRLTVV.